This TCR beta chain is drawn from a study of blood T cell repertoires in COVID-19. For the study at large: Samples came from the United States, Italy and Spain, spanning acute and convalescent COVID-19.

Authors' methods: Cell counts per sample came from amplifying reference gene primers. Data came from immunoSEQ multiplex PCR; TCRdb stores just in-frame clones and leaves some out. That table gives V, J and clone size, and the DNA gave D and trimming. The table lists about 230,000 clones, 85% of them singletons. The CDR3 length is 13 residues. The germline V and J ends were trimmed by 1 base and 5 bases, with 9 bases remaining between them. Germline V lookup: CDR1 GTSNPN, CDR2 SVGIG (reference sequence). Sequencing was carried out using peripheral blood. The receptor was derived from a man aged 50 to 60 with COVID-19, enrolled during active disease. This chain connects TRBV30 to TRBJ1-5, with D uncertain. Written as DNA, the CDR3 is TGTGCCTGGAGTGGGGTAGGAGATCAGCCCCAGCATTTT. As protein: CAWSGVGDQPQHF. Supplemented by reference TRBV30 and TRBJ1-5, the full variable domain reads SQTIHQWPATLVQPVGSPLSLECTVEGTSNPNLYWYRQAAGRGLQLLFYSVGIGQISSEVPQNLSASRPQDRQFILSSKKLLLSDSGFYLCAWSGVGDQPQHFGDGTRLSIL.